This T cell receptor beta chain was sequenced in a study of blood T cell repertoires in COVID-19 (dated by TCRdb to the early 2020s). Looking at the study overall: The collaborator samples originated in the United States, Italy and Spain and spanned the acute and convalescent phases of COVID-19. The material from the prospective study consisted of cDNA or gDNA derived from T cells, B-cell-depleted T cells, or PBMCs. The repertoires were made available in a free public database intended to serve as a resource for research on the immune response to SARS-CoV-2. The samples were drawn from two sources: the first 160 participants of the ongoing ImmuneRACE study, and 1,200 or so subjects contributed by 6 global collaborators. Where HLA class I and class II types were available, the types were taken from metadata supplied by the sample provider, not from assay-based typing. A de-identified subject ID, COVID-19 status, age in years and sex were almost always included in the sample metadata. Subjects who had been exposed to COVID-19, were actively infected with it, or had recovered from it provided the deeply sampled blood TCRbeta repertoires that made up the dataset.

The collaborating institutions used their own protocols to collect whole blood in K2EDTA tubes. For TCRbeta analysis, collaborator samples were shipped as frozen whole blood, as isolated PBMCs, or as DNA extracted from either sample type. The CDR3 holds 14 amino acids from the cysteine to the phenylalanine. Only the CDR3 part of the read is kept: 42 bases, read in frame from the first base. Reading the germline V gene (reference sequence) gives CDR1 LNHDA and CDR2 SQIVND. The immunoSEQ Assay, a bias-controlled multiplex PCR, was used to amplify TCRbeta CDR3 regions from genomic DNA. On the authors' methods: Within the assay, amplification of reference gene primers was used to estimate how many nucleated cells each sample contained. To quantify the absolute abundance of each unique TCRbeta CDR3 rearrangement, sequence reads were collapsed and filtered. For each sample, productive Simpson clonality was calculated by taking the square root of Simpson's diversity index across productive rearrangements. TCRdb retrieved this table from immuneACCESS and kept in-frame rearrangements only. Not all clones are present; in checked studies, unresolved V genes account for under half, and no reason is known for the remainder. V, J and clone size are taken as reported in that table, and D and trimming were inferred from the DNA itself. Here the sample has 240,000 or so clones; around nine tenths occur a single time. The biggest ten clones account for 7.1% of the sample.

What the authors observed across the whole study: The amount of clinical and demographic metadata varied by source and participant and was provided uncurated.

About this clone: It lacks a known antigen. The junction departs from germline at one end; a sequencing error may be responsible.

Sequenced sample: peripheral blood. The sequence was collected from a woman in her 70s with active or convalescent COVID-19. This chain is built from TRBV19 and TRBJ1-1; the D gene is possibly TRBD1, with 5 bases matching. The CDR3 protein is CASRGRDQSAEAFF. In nucleotides, the sequence is TGTGCTAGTAGGGGCAGGGATCAGTCTGCTGAAGCTTTCTTT.